This T cell receptor beta chain was profiled in a study of OX40 agonist ivuxolimab in advanced cancers. Sequencing used immunoSEQ multiplex PCR; TCRdb keeps in-frame clones, though not all of them. The table has fewer than 85,000 clones, less than 85% seen once. CDR1 is SQVTM and CDR2 is ANQGSEA in the germline V gene. The CDR3 loop spans 15 amino acids. The V gene end was trimmed by 5 bases and the J gene end by 6 bases; junction bases not matched to a gene: 12. Specimen: CD4+ or CD8+ T cells sorted from blood, collected in a trial of the OX40 agonist ivuxolimab. The rearrangement joins TRBV29-1 to TRBJ2-7; 11 bases match TRBD2. The sequence came from an adult with an advanced solid tumor such as melanoma, head and neck, liver or kidney cancer. CDR3 sequence (DNA): TGCAGCGTTTATCTACTAGCGGGGGCGGGTTCCGAGCAGTACTTC. This encodes CSVYLLAGAGSEQYF.